Detailed here is one TCR beta chain. The V gene's germline CDR1 is LGHDT and CDR2 YNNKEL (reference sequence). V lost 4 bases to trimming and J lost 4 bases, with 8 bases between them. This CDR3 comprises 12 residues. Produced via immunoSEQ multiplex PCR; TCRdb's table is partial and in-frame only. The sample holds more than 250,000 clones, 70% to 90% seen once. The data belong to a study of blood T cell repertoires in COVID-19. This study enrolled people aged roughly 18 to 90 from about 24 US geographic areas. The chain has TRBV3-1 (or the pseudogene TRBV3-2) and TRBJ2-7; D is undetermined. Material: PBMCs or T cells enriched from blood (not recorded which). This receptor was identified in a woman in her thirties who had recovered from COVID-19. CDR3 region: CASSLGRYEQYF. For the CDR3, the DNA is TGTGCCAGCAGCCTCGGTCGATACGAGCAGTACTTC.